The 21 T cell receptor beta chains given below trace back to one sample, sequenced in a study of blood T cell repertoires in COVID-19. The repertoire was sequenced with immunoSEQ multiplex PCR; TCRdb's copy has only in-frame clones and lacks some. Of some 120,000 clones detected, around four fifths appear once; the ten largest clones hold around an eighth. The sequenced sample was peripheral blood. Receptors originate from a human donor in a cohort sampled during active COVID-19.

For the CDR3, the DNA is TGTGCCAGCTCAAGCACGGGTTCAATGAACACTGAAGCTTTCTTT. This codes for CASSSTGSMNTEAFF. The J gene is TRBJ1-1, the V gene TRBV18; no firm D call. The germline V gene encodes CDR1 KGHSH and CDR2 LQKENI. V dropped 5 bases and J dropped 0 bases, with 13 bases sitting between them. This CDR3 spans 15 amino acids. Combining the CDR3 with reference TRBV18 and TRBJ1-1 gives the whole variable domain NAGVMQNPRHLVRRRGQEARLRCSPMKGHSHVYWYRQLPEEGLKFMVYLQKENIIDESGMPKERFSAEFPKEGPSILRIQQVVRGDSAAYFCASSSTGSMNTEAFFGQGTRLTVV.

The chain is built from TRBV2 and TRBJ2-7, with D possibly matching TRBD1 (5 bases). The length of the CDR3 is 13 residues. From germline, CDR1 is SNHLY and CDR2 FYNNEI. The germline V and J ends were trimmed by 0 bases and 6 bases, with 9 bases remaining between them. The DNA for the CDR3 is TGTGCCAGCAGTGAAGCCAGGGCGCTCGAGCAGTACTTC. Amino acids: CASSEARALEQYF.

V usage is TRBV6-1 and J usage is TRBJ2-2, with 7 nucleotides matching TRBD2. Germline CDR1 and CDR2: MNHNS and SASEGT. With 1 base clipped from V and 6 bases from J, the junction kept 5 bases outside the gene matches. The CDR3 sequence is 15 residues long. CDR3 region: CASSEVGGVAGELFF. CDR3 sequence (DNA): TGTGCCAGCAGTGAAGTGGGGGGGGTCGCCGGGGAGCTGTTTTTT.

The chain's CDR3 is CASSLARDRGIGTQYF. CDR3 bases: TGTGCCAGCAGCTTAGCCCGGGACAGGGGGATTGGGACCCAGTACTTC. This rearrangement joins TRBV7-2 to TRBJ2-5; 11 bases map to TRBD1. There are 16 residues in the CDR3. The V gene's germline CDR1 is SGHTA and CDR2 FQGNSA. Unmatched junction bases numbered 7, after V lost 0 bases and J lost 7 bases.

This clone appeared a few times. This chain connects TRBV5-8 to TRBJ1-1; D unresolved. Germline V gene lookup returns CDR1 SGHTS and CDR2 YDEGEE. Trimming removed 4 bases from V and 4 bases from J, with 17 bases in between. The CDR3 sequence is 15 residues long. The DNA for the CDR3 is TGTGCCAGCAGCCCGCGAGGAATTTTGGGCACTGAAGCTTTCTTT. The encoded protein is CASSPRGILGTEAFF.

This clone appeared a single time. The rearrangement uses TRBV6-5 and TRBJ1-6; possible D gene TRBD1, 6 bases. Trimming took off 4 bases at V and 0 bases at J, with 10 bases between the two ends. Germline V gene sequence: CDR1 MNHEY, CDR2 SVGAGI. This CDR3 has 16 residues. The CDR3 DNA is TGTGCCAGCAGTTTAGGACAGAGCTCCTATAATTCACCCCTCCACTTT. Amino acids: CASSLGQSSYNSPLHF.

The J gene is TRBJ2-7, the V gene TRBV5-4; 8 bases align to TRBD1. The CDR3 contains 15 residues. Per germline, CDR1 SGHNT and CDR2 YYREEE (reference sequence). With 2 bases clipped from V and 6 bases from J, the junction kept 10 bases outside the gene matches. The CDR3 bases are TGTGCCAGCAGCTTTGTGACAGGGGTGGTATCCGAGCAGTACTTC. Encoded protein: CASSFVTGVVSEQYF.

This chain links TRBV6-4 with TRBJ1-2, with D possibly being TRBD1 (6 bases). Germline assignment: CDR1 MRHNA and CDR2 SNTAGT. The length of the CDR3 is 13 residues. Trimming stripped 2 bases from V and 8 bases from J, with 12 bases between. In DNA form, the CDR3 reads TGTGCCAGCAGTGACGGGACAACAGGAGGCTACACCTTC. Protein sequence: CASSDGTTGGYTF.

This clone was found a few times. The rearrangement uses TRBV2 and TRBJ1-5; maybe TRBD1 (6 bases). This CDR3 has 13 residues. The germline gives CDR1 SNHLY, CDR2 FYNNEI. The V and J ends lost 0 bases and 9 bases respectively, with 9 bases between them. The CDR3 DNA reads as TGTGCCAGCAGTGAAGCAGGGGGACGGCCCCAGCATTTT. This translates into CASSEAGGRPQHF.

The chain carries TRBV7-9 and TRBJ2-1, with 8 positions matching TRBD2. The CDR3 loop spans 12 amino acids. J lost 15 bases, V lost 5 bases, and 9 bases had no gene match. Germline CDR1 is SEHNR and CDR2 is FQNEAQ (reference sequence). The CDR3 region is CASSPEGLVLFF. Here the CDR3 DNA reads TGTGCCAGCAGCCCCGAGGGACTAGTGTTGTTCTTC.

This rearrangement joins TRBV9 to TRBJ2-7; TRBD1 agrees at 10 bases. The trim removed 0 bases at V and 4 bases at J, leaving 10 bases unmatched. This CDR3 region has 17 residues. Looked up from germline, CDR1 is SGDLS and CDR2 is YYNGEE. CDR3 nucleotide sequence: TGTGCCAGCAGCGTAGGGGCCCCCGGGACAGGGGATTACGAGCAGTACTTC. It yields the protein CASSVGAPGTGDYEQYF. The variable domain in full, with the rest retrieved from reference TRBV9 and TRBJ2-7, is DSGVTQTPKHLITATGQRVTLRCSPRSGDLSVYWYQQSLDQGLQFLIQYYNGEERAKGNILERFSAQQFPDLHSELNLSSLELGDSALYFCASSVGAPGTGDYEQYFGPGTRLTVT.

The chain links TRBV3-1 (or the pseudogene TRBV3-2) to TRBJ2-7; maybe TRBD2 (6 bases). The V end was cut by 6 bases, the J end by 1 base, with 7 bases between. CDR1 is LGHDT and CDR2 is YNNKEL in the germline V gene (reference sequence). The CDR3 covers 12 residues. CDR3 coding DNA: TGTGCCAGCAGAGGGACTTCCTACGAGCAGTACTTC. Its protein is CASRGTSYEQYF.

The rearrangement joins TRBV6-5 to TRBJ2-7; 7 bases map to TRBD1. Trimming took 2 bases from V and 5 from J; bases not matched to a gene: 6. This CDR3 region has 14 residues. The germline V gene encodes CDR1 MNHEY and CDR2 SVGAGI. Here the CDR3 DNA reads TGTGCCAGCAGTTACGACAGGGAAGACGACGAGCAGTACTTC. This sequence encodes CASSYDREDDEQYF.

J is TRBJ2-7 and V is TRBV5-1; D call uncertain. V was cut by 5 bases and J by 0 bases, with 18 bases left in between. CDR1 is SGHRS and CDR2 is YFSETQ in the germline V gene. This CDR3 is 16 amino acids long. The DNA of the CDR3 is TGCGCCAGCAGAGTCTCATCTGACTCAGACTCCTACGAGCAGTACTTC. The encoded protein is CASRVSSDSDSYEQYF.

This rearrangement joins TRBV5-1 to TRBJ2-3; D is possibly TRBD2 (5 bases). The V end lost 0 bases, the J end lost 2 bases, and 13 bases lay between the germline ends. The CDR3 has 16 amino acids. Per germline, CDR1 SGHRS and CDR2 YFSETQ. The CDR3 nucleotides are TGCGCCAGCAGCTTGGCCATGAGCGGTTCCACAGATACGCAGTATTTT. This codes for CASSLAMSGSTDTQYF.

This chain connects TRBV5-1 to TRBJ2-1; D gene unclear. V was trimmed by 1 base and J by 9 bases, leaving 17 bases between them. The CDR3 extends over 15 amino acids. CDR1 is SGHRS, CDR2 YFSETQ, per germline. In nucleotides, the CDR3 is TGCGCCAGCAGCTTGCTAGGCGACCATTTTGGTGAGCAGTTCTTC. Protein: CASSLLGDHFGEQFF.

This chain connects TRBV19 to TRBJ2-4, with TRBD1 identical over 10 bases. This CDR3 comprises 17 residues. The ends lost 5 bases at V and 3 bases at J; junction bases unmatched: 10. The germline V gene has CDR1 LNHDA and CDR2 SQIVND (reference sequence). The CDR3 is CASSPSSGQGDKNIQYF. As DNA, the CDR3 is TGTGCCAGTAGTCCCTCGAGCGGACAGGGGGACAAAAACATTCAGTACTTC.

This clone was counted between two and nine times. The chain employs TRBV27 and TRBJ2-7; 8 bases agree with TRBD2. Trimming at V came to 6 bases and at J to 4 bases, leaving 11 bases not matched to a gene. The CDR3 has 15 residues. Germline-derived CDR1 and CDR2 are MNHEY and SMNVEV (reference sequence). The CDR3 DNA follows: TGTGCCAGCAGCGCCCTTGCGGGGGGACTTTACGAGCAGTACTTC. Its protein is CASSALAGGLYEQYF.

The rearrangement joins TRBV28 to TRBJ2-1; TRBD2 matches 9 bases. Germline V gene sequence: CDR1 MDHEN, CDR2 SYDVKM. V lost 4 bases, J lost 12 bases, and 13 bases stayed unmatched. The CDR3 consists of 15 residues. CDR3 amino acids: CASSYPSGAALRQFF. CDR3 bases: TGTGCCAGCAGTTATCCTAGCGGGGCGGCCTTAAGGCAGTTCTTC.

The rearrangement uses TRBV29-1 and TRBJ2-7; D may be TRBD1 (6 bases). Germline V CDR1 and CDR2: SQVTM, ANQGSEA. This CDR3 contains 10 residues. Trimming pared 5 bases from V and 5 bases from J, leaving 7 bases between. The CDR3 nucleotides are TGCAGCGTTTGGGACAACGAGCAGTACTTC. Translation: CSVWDNEQYF.

The chain links TRBV5-6 to TRBJ2-3; TRBD2 might be the D (5 bases). Between the trimmed V and J ends, which lost 0 bases and 0 bases, there was a span of 14 bases. Germline values: CDR1 SGHDT, CDR2 YYEEEE. This CDR3 is built from 17 residues. CDR3 residues: CASSLDFGSGSTDTQYF. DNA of the CDR3: TGTGCCAGCAGCTTGGACTTTGGCAGCGGAAGCACAGATACGCAGTATTTT.